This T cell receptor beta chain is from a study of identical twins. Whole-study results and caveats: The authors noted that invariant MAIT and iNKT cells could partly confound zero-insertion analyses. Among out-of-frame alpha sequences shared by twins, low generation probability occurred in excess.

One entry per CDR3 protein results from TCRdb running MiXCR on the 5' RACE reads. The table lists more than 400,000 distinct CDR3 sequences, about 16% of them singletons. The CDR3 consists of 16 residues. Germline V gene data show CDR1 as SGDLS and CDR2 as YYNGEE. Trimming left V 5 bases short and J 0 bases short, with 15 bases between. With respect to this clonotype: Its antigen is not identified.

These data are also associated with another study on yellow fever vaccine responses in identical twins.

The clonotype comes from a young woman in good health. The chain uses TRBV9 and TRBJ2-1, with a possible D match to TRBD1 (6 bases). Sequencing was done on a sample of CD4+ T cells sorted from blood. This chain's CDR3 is CASSQAGTNSYNEQFF. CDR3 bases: TGTGCCAGCAGTCAAGCCGGGACAAACTCCTACAATGAGCAGTTCTTC.